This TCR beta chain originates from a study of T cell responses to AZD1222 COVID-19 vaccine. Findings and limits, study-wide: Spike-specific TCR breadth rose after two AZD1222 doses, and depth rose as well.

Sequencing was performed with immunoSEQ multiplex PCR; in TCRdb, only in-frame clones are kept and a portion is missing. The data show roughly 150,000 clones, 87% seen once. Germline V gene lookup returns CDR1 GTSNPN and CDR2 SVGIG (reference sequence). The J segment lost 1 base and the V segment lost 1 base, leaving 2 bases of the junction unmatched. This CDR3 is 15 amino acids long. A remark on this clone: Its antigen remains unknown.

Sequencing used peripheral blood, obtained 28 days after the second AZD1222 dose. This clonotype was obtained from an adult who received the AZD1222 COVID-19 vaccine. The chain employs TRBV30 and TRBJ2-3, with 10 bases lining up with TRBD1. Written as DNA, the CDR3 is TGTGCCTGGAGTGGCGGACAGGGGGGCACAGATACGCAGTATTTT. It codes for CAWSGGQGGTDTQYF.